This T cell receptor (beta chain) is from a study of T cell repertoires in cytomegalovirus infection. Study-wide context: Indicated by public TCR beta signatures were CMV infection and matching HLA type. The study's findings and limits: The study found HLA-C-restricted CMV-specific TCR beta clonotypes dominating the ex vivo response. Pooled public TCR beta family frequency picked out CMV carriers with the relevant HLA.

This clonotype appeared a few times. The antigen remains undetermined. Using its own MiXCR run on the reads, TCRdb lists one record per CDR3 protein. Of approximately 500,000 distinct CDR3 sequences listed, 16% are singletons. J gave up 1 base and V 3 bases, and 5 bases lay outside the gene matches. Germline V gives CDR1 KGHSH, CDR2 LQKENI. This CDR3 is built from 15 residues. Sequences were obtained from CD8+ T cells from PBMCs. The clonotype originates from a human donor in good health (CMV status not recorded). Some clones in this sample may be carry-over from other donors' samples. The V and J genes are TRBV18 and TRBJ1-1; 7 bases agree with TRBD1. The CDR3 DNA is TGTGCCAGCTCACCTCTCCAGGGGGAGAACACTGAAGCTTTCTTT. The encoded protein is CASSPLQGENTEAFF.